A single count supports the clone carrying this T cell receptor beta chain. This specimen belongs to a study of blood T cell repertoires in COVID-19. Study-wide context: Italy, Spain and the United States were the sources of the convalescent and acute COVID-19 samples. From T cells, B-cell-depleted T cells, or PBMCs came the material, which was cDNA or gDNA.

This CDR3 comprises 16 residues. Deletions cut 4 bases from V and 1 base from J, with 15 bases between. The germline gives CDR1 SGHNT, CDR2 YYREEE (reference sequence). Authors' data handling: Reference gene primer amplification gave nucleated cell count estimates. Produced via immunoSEQ multiplex PCR; TCRdb's table is partial and in-frame only. That table supplies the V and J calls and clone size; D and trimming were determined from the DNA. The sample has hundreds of thousands of clones; around 80% are singletons. This chain joins TRBV5-4 and TRBJ1-3, with D possibly being TRBD1 (5 bases). The clonotype was recovered from a woman aged 25 to 39 with COVID-19, enrolled during active disease. The sequenced sample was peripheral blood. The CDR3 region has the DNA TGTGCCAGCAGCGCCAGAACAGGCTCATCTGGAAACACCATATATTTT. It specifies CASSARTGSSGNTIYF.